Listed here are 18 T cell receptor beta chains from one sample, sequenced in a study of blood T cell repertoires in COVID-19. The data were produced by immunoSEQ multiplex PCR, yet TCRdb's version contains in-frame clones alone and is incomplete. The sample consists of 200,000 to 250,000 clones, roughly 85% of them appearing once. The sequencing sample was made of peripheral blood. These receptors all come from a woman older than 75 with acute or convalescent COVID-19.

V is TRBV5-6 and J is TRBJ1-1; tentatively, D is TRBD1 (5 bases). The CDR3 has 14 residues. Trimming took off 5 bases at V and 2 bases at J, with 13 bases between the two ends. Germline V gene data show CDR1 as SGHDT and CDR2 as YYEEEE. CDR3 in amino acids: CASRRLTGNTEAFF. The CDR3 DNA sequence: TGTGCCAGCAGACGACTTACAGGTAACACTGAAGCTTTCTTT.

This chain uses TRBV5-1 with TRBJ2-3; D uncertain. The CDR3 length is 13 residues. The germline CDR1 and CDR2 sequences are SGHRS and YFSETQ. The V end lost 0 bases, the J end lost 3 bases, and 5 bases lay between the germline ends. CDR3 DNA: TGCGCCAGCAGCTTGGTCGGGACAGATACGCAGTATTTT. Translating gives CASSLVGTDTQYF.

The DNA for the CDR3 is TGTGCCAGCAGCCGCCTAGCGGGGGGGTTCGATGAGCAGTTCTTC. This translates into CASSRLAGGFDEQFF. V usage is TRBV9 and J usage is TRBJ2-1, with TRBD2 matching over 12 bases. The CDR3 is 15 residues long. With V trimmed by 4 bases and J by 8 bases, 7 bases remained unmatched. CDR1 SGDLS and CDR2 YYNGEE come from the germline V gene.

CDR3 region: CASFMGGNTGELFF. CDR3 sequence (DNA): TGTGCCAGTTTTATGGGGGGAAACACCGGGGAGCTGTTTTTT. This chain links TRBV19 with TRBJ2-2, with D possibly matching TRBD2 (6 bases). Germline V gene data show CDR1 as LNHDA and CDR2 as SQIVND (reference sequence). CDR3 length equals 14 residues. V lost 8 bases and J lost 2, with 12 bases in between. The whole variable domain, filled in from reference TRBV19 and TRBJ2-2, reads DGGITQSPKYLFRKEGQNVTLSCEQNLNHDAMYWYRQDPGQGLRLIYYSQIVNDFQKGDIAEGYSVSREKKESFPLTVTSAQKNPTAFYLCASFMGGNTGELFFGEGSRLTVL.

This sequence joins TRBV7-2 and TRBJ1-1, with TRBD1 matching over 7 bases. The V gene's germline CDR1 is SGHTA and CDR2 FQGNSA. V lost 3 bases to trimming and J lost 4 bases; unmatched junction nucleotides: 14. This CDR3 has 17 residues. This chain's CDR3 is CASSLGMGQLGGTEAFF. CDR3 coding DNA: TGTGCCAGCAGCTTGGGCATGGGACAGCTCGGGGGCACTGAAGCTTTCTTT.

The CDR3 loop is CAFTGTGAILGGYTF. The CDR3 DNA is TGTGCCTTCACCGGGACAGGGGCCATTTTAGGTGGCTACACCTTC. The rearrangement joins TRBV30 to TRBJ1-2; 10 nucleotides agree with TRBD1. The CDR3 totals 15 residues. J gave up 7 bases and V 7 bases, and 15 bases lay outside the gene matches. Germline V gene data show CDR1 as GTSNPN and CDR2 as SVGIG (reference sequence).

A single count supports this clone. This chain joins TRBV7-6 and TRBJ2-7, with 8 positions matching TRBD1. This CDR3 has 14 amino acids. Germline CDR1 and CDR2: SGHVS and FNYEAQ. The junction had 5 bases not matched to a gene; V was cut back by 5 bases and J by 2 bases. The CDR3 DNA reads TGTGCCAGCAGCCTCGACAGGGGTCCCTACGAGCAGTACTTC. Translating it yields CASSLDRGPYEQYF.

As DNA, the CDR3 is TGCAGTGCTAGTAGCGGGGGGGCCAACAATGAGCAGTTCTTC. Translating gives CSASSGGANNEQFF. This rearrangement joins TRBV20-1 to TRBJ2-1; 11 bases agree with TRBD2. The germline V gene encodes CDR1 DFQATT and CDR2 SNEGSKA (reference sequence). Trimming took 3 bases from V and 5 from J; bases not matched to a gene: 3. The CDR3 is made up of 14 amino acids.

The rearrangement uses TRBV5-4 and TRBJ1-1, with a tentative D call TRBD1 (6 bases). The CDR3 contains 17 residues. The germline CDR1 and CDR2 sequences are SGHNT and YYREEE (reference sequence). V lost 4 bases, J lost 1 base, and 20 bases lay in between. Here the CDR3 DNA reads TGTGCCAGCAGCCCGGGAGGCAGGGGCTATGCGAACACTGAAGCTTTCTTT. Its translation is CASSPGGRGYANTEAFF.

The gene calls are TRBV19 and TRBJ1-6; 11 bases map to TRBD1. Germline V gives CDR1 LNHDA, CDR2 SQIVND (reference sequence). The CDR3 is made up of 15 amino acids. Germline trimming cut 3 bases from V and 12 bases from J; bases unmatched to any gene: 7. The CDR3 sequence: CASSIGWTGGGPLHF. In nucleotides, the CDR3 is TGTGCCAGTAGTATCGGTTGGACAGGGGGCGGACCCCTCCACTTT.

The chain recombines TRBV7-2 with TRBJ1-1; possibly TRBD1 for D (5 bases). This CDR3 comprises 13 residues. V lost 2 bases and J lost 3, with 7 bases in between. Per the germline V gene, CDR1 is SGHTA and CDR2 is FQGNSA. The CDR3 DNA sequence: TGTGCCAGCAGCTTACAGGGCTACACTGAAGCTTTCTTT. It translates to CASSLQGYTEAFF.

The chain has TRBV5-1 and TRBJ2-3, with 10 positions matching TRBD2. The CDR3 is 16 residues long. Trimming at V came to 2 bases and at J to 5 bases, leaving 8 bases not matched to a gene. The V gene's germline CDR1 is SGHRS and CDR2 YFSETQ. The DNA for the CDR3 is TGCGCCAGCAGCTTTGGGTTAGCTAGCGGGGGAGATACGCAGTATTTT. It codes for CASSFGLASGGDTQYF.

V is TRBV28 and J is TRBJ2-7; a possible D gene is TRBD2 (7 bases). From germline, CDR1 is MDHEN and CDR2 SYDVKM. The CDR3 spans 12 residues. V was cut by 11 bases and J by 2 bases, with 13 bases left in between. The DNA of the CDR3 is TGTGCCTCCGAGGGGGGGGCCTACGAGCAGTACTTC. Translated: CASEGGAYEQYF.

The rearrangement uses TRBV6-1 and TRBJ1-2; tentative D call: TRBD1 (5 bases). This CDR3 has 14 amino acids. With 1 base removed from V and 10 bases from J, the gap between germline ends came to 16 bases. The germline CDR1 and CDR2 sequences are MNHNS and SASEGT. CDR3 in amino acids: CASSEEAMGQLYTF. The CDR3 nucleotides are TGTGCCAGCAGTGAAGAAGCGATGGGGCAGCTCTACACCTTC.

The chain recombines TRBV2 with TRBJ2-2; no clear D. V dropped 9 bases and J dropped 0 bases, with 14 bases sitting between them. Germline V lookup: CDR1 SNHLY, CDR2 FYNNEI. The CDR3 runs to 15 residues. Here the CDR3 DNA reads TGTGCCAGGCTTGGCGGCGGCTCGAACACCGGGGAGCTGTTTTTT. Translated: CARLGGGSNTGELFF. The full variable domain, rest sourced from reference TRBV2 and TRBJ2-2, is EPEVTQTPSHQVTQMGQEVILRCVPISNHLYFYWYRQILGQKVEFLVSFYNNEISEKSEIFDDQFSVERPDGSNFTLKIRSTKLEDSAMYFCARLGGGSNTGELFFGEGSRLTVL.

The J gene is TRBJ1-4, the V gene TRBV24-1, with D maybe TRBD1 (5 bases). CDR1 is KGHDR and CDR2 is SFDVKD in the germline V gene. The CDR3 is 15 residues long. Trimming pared 4 bases from V and 3 bases from J, leaving 11 bases between. This chain's CDR3 is CATSDPGSANEKLFF. The CDR3 nucleotides are TGTGCCACCAGTGACCCAGGGTCGGCTAATGAAAAACTGTTTTTT.

This rearrangement joins TRBV7-9 to TRBJ2-7, with 9 bases that match TRBD1. The ends lost 2 bases at V and 6 bases at J; junction bases unmatched: 5. Looked up from germline, CDR1 is SEHNR and CDR2 is FQNEAQ (reference sequence). The CDR3 is 14 amino acids. Here the CDR3 reads CASSLPGQGFEQYF. In DNA, the CDR3 is TGTGCCAGCAGCTTACCGGGACAGGGTTTCGAGCAGTACTTC.

The rearrangement links TRBV6-2 or TRBV6-3 to TRBJ1-1; 10 nucleotides line up with TRBD1. V lost 0 bases and J lost 1; bases outside the gene matches: 5. This CDR3 contains 17 residues. CDR1 is MNHEY, CDR2 SVGEGT, per germline. CDR3 loop: CASSYSRDRGGNTEAFF. For the CDR3, the DNA is TGTGCCAGCAGTTACTCCCGGGACAGGGGTGGGAACACTGAAGCTTTCTTT.